This passage covers 30 T cell receptor beta chains from one sample sequenced in a study of blood T cell repertoires in COVID-19. TCRdb's copy holds only in-frame clones and misses some; the assay was immunoSEQ multiplex PCR. The sample lists tens of thousands of clones, approximately 90% occurring once. Sequenced input: peripheral blood. The receptors were sampled from a human donor in a cohort sampled during active COVID-19.

This clone has a handful of counts. This chain links TRBV30 with TRBJ2-7, with D perhaps TRBD2 (5 bases). V lost 3 bases to trimming and J lost 2 bases, with 8 bases between them. The CDR3 covers 12 residues. Germline CDR1 GTSNPN, CDR2 SVGIG (reference sequence). The CDR3 nucleotides are TGTGCCTGGAGAGCGGATACCTACGAGCAGTACTTC. Encoded protein: CAWRADTYEQYF.

About this clone itself: Other DNA variants within this sample encode the same CDR3. This chain links TRBV29-1 with TRBJ2-5; 7 nucleotides match TRBD1. Germline lookup yields CDR1 SQVTM and CDR2 ANQGSEA. The CDR3 loop spans 12 amino acids. The junction had 3 bases not matched to a gene; V was cut back by 6 bases and J by 2 bases. CDR3 amino acids: CSVGQIQETQYF. DNA for the CDR3: TGCAGCGTGGGACAGATTCAAGAGACCCAGTACTTC.

This chain joins TRBV7-8 and TRBJ1-3; D uncertain. V dropped 6 bases and J dropped 0 bases, with 15 bases sitting between them. CDR1 and CDR2 from the germline V gene are SGHVS and FQNEAQ. The CDR3 is 16 residues long. CDR3: CASSLPRGFSGNTIYF. Here the CDR3 DNA reads TGTGCCAGCAGTCTCCCACGGGGTTTCTCTGGAAACACCATATATTTT. The full variable domain, with the rest looked up from reference TRBV7-8 and TRBJ1-3, is GAGVSQSPRYKVAKRGQDVALRCDPISGHVSLFWYQQALGQGPEFLTYFQNEAQLDKSGLPSDRFFAERPEGSVSTLKIQRTQQEDSAVYLCASSLPRGFSGNTIYFGEGSWLTVV.

The chain links TRBV18 to TRBJ1-4; TRBD1 agrees at 9 bases. This CDR3 region has 18 residues. The J segment lost 2 bases and the V segment lost 6 bases, leaving 13 bases of the junction unmatched. Germline V CDR1 and CDR2: KGHSH, LQKENI. The CDR3 sequence: CASSSLSGTGRTNEKLFF. DNA for the CDR3: TGTGCCAGCTCTTCACTCTCCGGGACAGGGAGGACTAATGAAAAACTGTTTTTT. The full variable domain, completed using reference TRBV18 and TRBJ1-4, is NAGVMQNPRHLVRRRGQEARLRCSPMKGHSHVYWYRQLPEEGLKFMVYLQKENIIDESGMPKERFSAEFPKEGPSILRIQQVVRGDSAAYFCASSSLSGTGRTNEKLFFGSGTQLSVL.

The V and J genes are TRBV3-1 (or the pseudogene TRBV3-2) and TRBJ1-2, with D uncertain. Trimming cost V 1 base and J 7 bases, with 7 bases left between them. The germline V gene has CDR1 LGHDT and CDR2 YNNKEL (reference sequence). The CDR3 length is 12 residues. CDR3 sequence: CASSQAGIGYTF. The CDR3 DNA is TGTGCCAGCAGCCAAGCCGGTATTGGCTACACCTTC.

The chain recombines TRBV4-1 with TRBJ1-6, with TRBD1 identical over 10 bases. The CDR3 covers 15 residues. The trim removed 6 bases at V and 10 bases at J, leaving 9 bases unmatched. Germline V CDR1 and CDR2: MGHRA, YSYEKL. The CDR3 DNA follows: TGCGCCAGCAGGGATAAGACAGGGGGCGAGTCACCCCTCCACTTT. Its protein is CASRDKTGGESPLHF.

The J gene is TRBJ2-3, the V gene TRBV28; 13 bases match TRBD2. The junction had 4 bases not matched to a gene; V was cut back by 7 bases and J by 6 bases. The germline V gene has CDR1 MDHEN and CDR2 SYDVKM. CDR3 length equals 14 residues. In nucleotides, the CDR3 is TGTGCCAGCAACGAACTAGCGGGGGGGGATACGCAGTATTTT. Its protein product is CASNELAGGDTQYF. The whole variable domain, filled in from reference TRBV28 and TRBJ2-3, reads DVKVTQSSRYLVKRTGEKVFLECVQDMDHENMFWYRQDPGLGLRLIYFSYDVKMKEKGDIPEGYSVSREKKERFSLILESASTNQTSMYLCASNELAGGDTQYFGPGTRLTVL.

Turning to this clone: The junction differs from germline at one of its ends, possibly a read error. CDR3 in DNA: TGTGCCAGCAGTGACTCCGGGACAACCTACAATGAGCAGTTCTTC. Translation gives CASSDSGTTYNEQFF. V and J are TRBV6-5 and TRBJ2-1; possibly TRBD1 for D (6 bases). The CDR3 loop spans 15 amino acids. The germline V gene encodes CDR1 MNHEY and CDR2 SVGAGI.

This rearrangement joins TRBV7-2 to TRBJ2-7; 7 positions match TRBD1. Germline V lookup: CDR1 SGHTA, CDR2 FQGNSA. The CDR3 contains 14 residues. V lost 0 bases to trimming and J lost 7 bases; unmatched junction nucleotides: 6. The CDR3 nucleotides read TGTGCCAGCAGCTTAGCGGGACAGCTCTCGGAGCAGTACTTC. This encodes CASSLAGQLSEQYF.

The chain links TRBV25-1 to TRBJ2-2; D is unresolved. Germline values: CDR1 MGHDK, CDR2 SYGVNS. V was clipped by 4 bases and J by 8 bases, with 14 bases between them. This CDR3 is built from 14 residues. CDR3 protein: CASSGPTLEGELFF. The CDR3 DNA reads TGTGCCAGCAGTGGTCCCACCTTGGAGGGGGAGCTGTTTTTT.

The chain recombines TRBV19 with TRBJ1-5; 10 nucleotides line up with TRBD1. The CDR3 sequence is 15 residues long. Losses at the gene ends were 10 bases for V and 0 bases for J; bases not matched to a gene: 6. Per the germline V gene, CDR1 is LNHDA and CDR2 is SQIVND (reference sequence). The CDR3 DNA reads as TGTGCCACCCTCCGGGACAGGGGTAGCAATCAGCCCCAGCATTTT. The encoded protein is CATLRDRGSNQPQHF.

CDR3 sequence reads: CATPSAEGGITPQYF. The CDR3 nucleotides are TGTGCCACCCCGTCGGCCGAGGGGGGGATTACCCCCCAGTACTTC. The chain has TRBV6-4 and TRBJ2-7; the D gene is possibly TRBD2 (7 bases). The germline V and J ends were trimmed by 10 bases and 10 bases, with 29 bases remaining between them. Per germline, CDR1 MRHNA and CDR2 SNTAGT. The CDR3 loop spans 15 amino acids.

The genes are TRBV7-2 and TRBJ1-5; D is unresolved. The CDR3 sequence is 14 residues long. V was pared by 0 bases and J by 0 bases, with 3 bases between. Germline V gives CDR1 SGHTA, CDR2 FQGNSA. The CDR3 is CASSLAHSNQPQHF. CDR3 sequence (DNA): TGTGCCAGCAGCTTAGCCCATAGCAATCAGCCCCAGCATTTT.

In its sample, this clone ranks as medium-sized. The chain has TRBV11-2 and TRBJ2-7, with a possible D match to TRBD1 (6 bases). Trimming cost V 5 bases and J 3 bases, with 20 bases left between them. Germline-derived CDR1 and CDR2 are SGHAT and FQNNGV. The CDR3 is 16 residues long. This CDR3 is CASSPLGGTNYYEQYF. The CDR3 coding sequence is TGTGCCAGCAGCCCACTAGGGGGTACGAACTACTACGAGCAGTACTTC.

The chain is built from TRBV19 and TRBJ2-1; D is ambiguous. The CDR3 loop spans 14 amino acids. Germline V gene data show CDR1 as LNHDA and CDR2 as SQIVND (reference sequence). V shed 2 bases and J shed 2 bases, with 7 bases lying between them. The CDR3 sequence is CASSISSAYNEQFF. CDR3 nucleotides: TGTGCCAGTAGTATATCCAGCGCCTACAATGAGCAGTTCTTC.

In its sample, this clone was seen once. This sequence joins TRBV2 and TRBJ2-3; 11 positions match TRBD2. Losses at the gene ends were 6 bases for V and 0 bases for J; bases not matched to a gene: 2. The CDR3 spans 15 residues. From germline, CDR1 is SNHLY and CDR2 FYNNEI. CDR3 nucleotide sequence: TGTGCCAGCAGCTTAGCGGGGGGGAGCACAGATACGCAGTATTTT. Translation gives CASSLAGGSTDTQYF.

The V call is TRBV18, the J call TRBJ2-3, with 10 bases fitting TRBD2. Trimming cost V 6 bases and J 2 bases; bases outside gene matches: 11. Germline V gene sequence: CDR1 KGHSH, CDR2 LQKENI. The CDR3 contains 17 residues. CDR3 residues: CASSHTQLAGVTDTQYF. CDR3 nucleotide sequence: TGTGCCAGCTCCCACACGCAGCTAGCGGGGGTCACAGATACGCAGTATTTT.

This chain connects TRBV18 to TRBJ1-4; possible D gene TRBD1, 6 bases. Germline V lookup: CDR1 KGHSH, CDR2 LQKENI. Trimming stripped 1 base from V and 7 bases from J, with 10 bases between. This CDR3 has 14 residues. The CDR3: CASSPQGEREKLFF. In nucleotides, the CDR3 is TGTGCCAGCTCACCACAGGGGGAGCGTGAAAAACTGTTTTTT.

About this clone itself: At the DNA level, this CDR3 is encoded by other sequences in the same sample as well. The chain couples TRBV30 to TRBJ1-4, with 7 bases lining up with TRBD1. V lost 4 bases and J lost 7; bases outside the gene matches: 0. The CDR3 runs 11 residues. Germline values: CDR1 GTSNPN, CDR2 SVGIG (reference sequence). The CDR3: CAWTGGEKLFF. CDR3 coding DNA: TGTGCCTGGACAGGGGGTGAAAAACTGTTTTTT.

In its sample, this clone was seen once. The V call is TRBV18, the J call TRBJ1-1; D is ambiguous. Germline CDR1 and CDR2: KGHSH and LQKENI. The CDR3 loop spans 14 amino acids. Trimming cost V 3 bases and J 3 bases, with 11 bases left between them. The CDR3 here is CASSPHEGDTEAFF. For the CDR3, the DNA is TGTGCCAGCTCACCTCATGAGGGAGACACTGAAGCTTTCTTT.

The chain combines TRBV5-4 with TRBJ2-3, with 9 nucleotides matching TRBD2. Germline V lookup: CDR1 SGHNT, CDR2 YYREEE (reference sequence). The CDR3 has 16 amino acids. The V and J ends lost 4 bases and 4 bases, in that order; junction bases with no gene match: 10. The CDR3 protein is CASSPPGRGGADTQYF. The CDR3 DNA reads as TGTGCCAGCAGCCCCCCGGGGCGGGGGGGTGCAGATACGCAGTATTTT. Using reference TRBV5-4 and TRBJ2-3 for the parts outside the CDR3, the full variable domain is ETGVTQSPTHLIKTRGQQVTLRCSSQSGHNTVSWYQQALGQGPQFIFQYYREEENGRGNFPPRFSGLQFPNYSSELNVNALELDDSALYLCASSPPGRGGADTQYFGPGTRLTVL.

The chain has TRBV5-4 and TRBJ2-3; D gene uncertain. Germline lookup yields CDR1 SGHNT and CDR2 YYREEE (reference sequence). The CDR3 spans 15 residues. Trimming took 1 base from V and 2 from J, leaving 11 bases between them. DNA for the CDR3: TGTGCCAGCAGCTTGACTATTTTAAACACAGATACGCAGTATTTT. It is translated as CASSLTILNTDTQYF.

The chain has TRBV9 and TRBJ2-7; a possible D gene is TRBD1 (6 bases). The CDR3 has 14 residues. Germline V gene data show CDR1 as SGDLS and CDR2 as YYNGEE. Trimming removed 4 bases from V and 1 base from J, with 12 bases in between. CDR3 in amino acids: CASSSRQASYEQYF. The DNA of the CDR3 is TGTGCCAGCAGCTCTAGACAGGCGTCCTACGAGCAGTACTTC. The full variable domain, with the rest looked up from reference TRBV9 and TRBJ2-7, is DSGVTQTPKHLITATGQRVTLRCSPRSGDLSVYWYQQSLDQGLQFLIQYYNGEERAKGNILERFSAQQFPDLHSELNLSSLELGDSALYFCASSSRQASYEQYFGPGTRLTVT.

The chain employs TRBV9 and TRBJ2-3; D possibly corresponds to TRBD2 (6 bases). The CDR3 extends over 16 amino acids. The V gene lost 0 bases and the J gene lost 4 bases, with 15 bases spanning the gap. Germline CDR1 SGDLS, CDR2 YYNGEE. The CDR3 nucleotides read TGTGCCAGCAGCGTAGGGGGCGGGGAAGGGGCAGATACGCAGTATTTT. This gives the protein CASSVGGGEGADTQYF. The full variable domain, in which reference TRBV9 and TRBJ2-3 provide the parts outside the CDR3, is DSGVTQTPKHLITATGQRVTLRCSPRSGDLSVYWYQQSLDQGLQFLIQYYNGEERAKGNILERFSAQQFPDLHSELNLSSLELGDSALYFCASSVGGGEGADTQYFGPGTRLTVL.

The chain uses TRBV7-3 and TRBJ2-2; maybe TRBD1 (6 bases). The germline V gene encodes CDR1 SGHTA and CDR2 FQGTGA. The V end lost 1 base, the J end lost 6 bases, and 9 bases lay between the germline ends. This CDR3 region has 14 residues. CDR3 DNA sequence: TGTGCCAGCAGCTTAATGGGGGCCCCCGGGGAGCTGTTTTTT. Translated, it gives CASSLMGAPGELFF.

The rearrangement uses TRBV11-2 and TRBJ2-2; perhaps TRBD2 as D (6 bases). This CDR3 has 14 amino acids. Trimming removed 3 bases at V and 6 bases at J, with 11 bases between. CDR1 SGHAT and CDR2 FQNNGV come from the germline V gene. The CDR3 is CASSFGGDAGELFF. CDR3 DNA sequence: TGTGCCAGCAGCTTCGGCGGGGACGCCGGGGAGCTGTTTTTT.

This clone was detected only once. The rearrangement links TRBV7-3 to TRBJ2-7, with 8 bases that match TRBD1. V shed 1 base, J shed 0 bases, and the junction held 2 bases outside the gene matches. From germline, CDR1 is SGHTA and CDR2 FQGTGA. The CDR3 length is 15 residues. The CDR3 nucleotides read TGTGCCAGCAGCTTAATGGGGACAGGCTCCTACGAGCAGTACTTC. It yields the protein CASSLMGTGSYEQYF.

As DNA, the CDR3 is TGTGCCAGCAGTTCCCTCCACAGGGGGAACACTGAAGCTTTCTTT. Translated, it gives CASSSLHRGNTEAFF. This chain joins TRBV6-2 or TRBV6-3 and TRBJ1-1, with TRBD1 matching over 7 bases. V shed 4 bases, J shed 1 base, and the junction held 6 bases outside the gene matches. Per the germline V gene, CDR1 is MNHEY and CDR2 is SVGEGT. This CDR3 comprises 15 residues.

This clone was observed a handful of times. The rearrangement joins TRBV6-5 to TRBJ1-2; 9 positions match TRBD1. The CDR3 runs to 13 residues. CDR1 MNHEY and CDR2 SVGAGI come from the germline V gene. Trimming took 9 bases from V and 4 from J; bases not matched to a gene: 6. The DNA of the CDR3 is TGTGCCAGTGTGGGGACAGGGACCTATGGCTACACCTTC. Its protein is CASVGTGTYGYTF.

This sequence joins TRBV25-1 and TRBJ2-5; 8 bases map to TRBD1. CDR1 and CDR2 (germline): MGHDK, SYGVNS. The CDR3 has 15 residues. V trimming: 3 bases; J trimming: 1 base; junction bases outside the gene matches: 4. CDR3 amino acids: CASSDRTGFQETQYF. For the CDR3, the DNA is TGTGCCAGCAGTGATCGGACAGGGTTCCAAGAGACCCAGTACTTC.